Reported below is one TCR beta chain. Its antigen is still unknown. No base-level quality is on record; no much larger clone is a single base apart. This sample is drawn from a study of shared clonotypes between healthy human individuals (dated by TCRdb to 2019 to 2021). At the level of the whole study: The cohort comprised two women and a few men aged 18 to 49 years. Per donor, three plates each were used for CD4 naive and CD4 memory, two for CD8 naive, and one for CD8 memory. To estimate repertoire size and how much clonotypes are shared between individuals, the study performed deep sequencing of blood TCR repertoires from a handful of healthy adults. To increase sequencing depth and limit assay-specific biases, TCR repertoire library preparation and sequencing were carried out by different laboratories using diverse techniques. Each donor's leukapheresis produced roughly between about 0.8 and 10 billion PBMCs. Paper-wide results and their limitations: Larger estimated clonotype richness was generally found for naive subsets than for memory subsets. Because the study included only a small number of donors, the genetic and exposure-history diversity represented was limited. Clonotypes shared by all four sorted-subset donors showed higher generation probabilities than non-shared clonotypes. Roughly 5.2% of naive CD4, approximately 3.7% of naive CD8, approximately 2% of memory CD4, and 0.35% to 0.5% of memory CD8 clonotypes were shared across several donors. Rarefaction of sorted-subset datasets indicated incomplete sequencing despite the large sequencing depth. Based on pairwise subsampling, the degree of clonotype sharing among donors was expected to be affected by sequencing depth. Sampling was restricted to blood, and TCR repertoires in tissue are likely to differ from TCR repertoires in blood.

Using the deep immunoSEQ assay, multiplex PCR amplified TCR CDR3 regions from genomic DNA. Extracted genomic DNA from each cell subset was distributed evenly across all wells of several immunoSEQ 96-well plates, and each plate was treated as a replicate. For sorted subsets, each replicate PCR was loaded with 200 ng genomic DNA, equivalent to 30,000 or so T cell genomes. The purified libraries were quantified using a Qubit 3.0 fluorometer, sized with a Bioanalyzer 2100, and then quantified again using the KAPA Library Quantification kit. Every immunoSEQ 96-well plate was sequenced on a dedicated single-read 150-cycle Illumina NextSeq 550 flow cell. The original pipeline was this. Because the immunoSEQ output included only junctional sequences and no quality scores, the filtering could not be the same as the filtering used for full-length reads. To assign V/J genes and CDR3, sequences were annotated using PyIR, a Python wrapper for IgBLAST v1.9, with IMGT germline references. Reads with weak V/J assignments (E-value above 1e-6), missing CDR3, stop codons, out-of-frame junctions, or ambiguous translated residues were removed. V3J clonotypes were defined by identical inferred V gene, J gene, and CDR3 amino acid sequence. To compute the percentage overlap between repertoires, the number of shared unique clonotypes was divided by the size of the smaller repertoire. Repertoire richness was assessed with RTK rarefaction, the Chao1 estimator, and Recon v2.1 estimates of unobserved clonotypes. Generation probabilities for all TCRbeta clonotypes obtained by the gDNA method from a few donors were computed using OLGA. Not all clones reach the TCRdb copy of this immuneACCESS table, which keeps in-frame sequences only. Checked studies attribute under half of the gap to unresolved V genes and leave the rest unexplained. V and J calls and clone size are copied from that table; D and trimming were computed from the DNA. Counted in this sample were about a million clones; 75% of them appeared once. The ten largest make up around 1.5% of the sample.

Reading from cysteine to phenylalanine, the CDR3 counts 12 amino acids. The entry retains the CDR3 DNA only, 36 bases that are in frame from base 1. According to the germline V gene, CDR1 reads SGHRS and CDR2 reads YFSETQ. Trimming costs V 2 bases and J 10 bases, and their ends lie 9 bases apart. Donors were healthy HIV-negative adults with no recently reported acute infections or vaccinations. Every donor was a Caucasian adult living in Nashville, Tennessee, USA. Magnetic negative selection was used to enrich CD4+ T cells, after which naive cells were positively selected on CD45RA and the negative fraction became the memory subset. Blood was collected by leukapheresis, and PBMCs were isolated by Ficoll-Histopaque density gradient centrifugation and then cryopreserved in liquid nitrogen vapor phase. Purity and quantity of every magnetically sorted T cell population were checked by analytical flow cytometry. From each sorted fraction, genomic DNA was isolated and quantified by UV absorbance on a Nanodrop 2000c.

What was sequenced was memory CD4+ T cells sorted from blood. The cell subset or site tag for this specimen amounts to: CD45RA-negative fraction. The chain joins TRBV5-1 to TRBJ2-2, and possibly TRBD1, on 5 matching bases. This TCR derives from a man aged 18-30 years in good health. CDR3 region: CASSLKGVELFF. The DNA reads as follows: TGCGCCAGCAGCTTAAAAGGGGTGGAGCTGTTTTTT.